This T cell receptor beta chain was sequenced for a study of blood T cell repertoires in COVID-19 (TCRdb year 2020). Broadly, across the study: Collaborator samples came from the United States, Italy and Spain and covered acute and convalescent phases of COVID-19. Samples came from the ongoing ImmuneRACE study (first 160 participants) plus 1,254 subjects from 6 global collaborators. A freely available public database, intended as a resource for researchers studying the immune response to SARS-CoV-2, is where the repertoires were released. The material from the prospective study consisted of cDNA or gDNA derived from T cells, B-cell-depleted T cells, or PBMCs. Where HLA class I and class II types were available, the types were taken from metadata supplied by the sample provider, not from assay-based typing. The dataset comprised deeply sampled blood TCRbeta repertoires from subjects exposed to, actively infected with, or recovered from COVID-19. Nearly every sample came with metadata listing a de-identified subject ID, COVID-19 status, age in years and sex.

Points on this clone: This clone's antigen is unknown. Per-base quality was not reported, and no clone a single base away is much larger than it.

The full study reports these points: The quantity of clinical and demographic metadata differed by source and by participant and was supplied without curation.

As encoded in the germline V gene (reference sequence), CDR1 is SEHNR while CDR2 is FQNEAQ. The CDR3 has 15 amino acids, counting the end cysteine and phenylalanine. Of the read, only the CDR3 DNA is kept; its 45 bases are in frame from base 1. The germline ends are 10 bases apart after V is trimmed by 3 bases and J by 0 bases. TCRbeta CDR3 regions were amplified from genomic DNA by means of the immunoSEQ Assay, a bias-controlled multiplex PCR. Turning to the authors' computational methods: Nucleated cell counts per sample were estimated from amplification of reference gene primers within the assay. To quantify the absolute abundance of each unique TCRbeta CDR3 rearrangement, sequence reads were collapsed and filtered. For each sample, productive Simpson clonality was calculated as the square root of Simpson's diversity index across productive rearrangements. The clones in this table, taken by TCRdb from immuneACCESS, are in-frame only. Not every clone is retained; where verified, under half of the shortfall comes from an unresolved V gene, and the cause of the rest is unknown. D and trimming come from the DNA, and the V and J calls and clone size come from that table. The sample includes 100,000 to 150,000 clones, with approximately 74% observed a single time. Of the sample, 4.5% to 6% falls within the top ten clones.

One collaborating source in Seattle enrolled patients while the patients were actively infected and followed the patients over time throughout the course of disease. Whole blood was collected in K2EDTA tubes by collaborating institutions according to the institutions' own protocols. For TCRbeta analysis, collaborators shipped samples in one of three forms: frozen whole blood, isolated PBMCs, or DNA extracted from either of those sample types. Sequencing was carried out using peripheral blood. This TCR came from a man older than 75 with COVID-19, enrolled during active disease. The V and J segments used are TRBV7-9 and TRBJ2-3, with no D gene named confidently. Here is the DNA: TGTGCCAGCAGCTTCGGGTACCTAAGCACAGATACGCAGTATTTT. It translates as CASSFGYLSTDTQYF.